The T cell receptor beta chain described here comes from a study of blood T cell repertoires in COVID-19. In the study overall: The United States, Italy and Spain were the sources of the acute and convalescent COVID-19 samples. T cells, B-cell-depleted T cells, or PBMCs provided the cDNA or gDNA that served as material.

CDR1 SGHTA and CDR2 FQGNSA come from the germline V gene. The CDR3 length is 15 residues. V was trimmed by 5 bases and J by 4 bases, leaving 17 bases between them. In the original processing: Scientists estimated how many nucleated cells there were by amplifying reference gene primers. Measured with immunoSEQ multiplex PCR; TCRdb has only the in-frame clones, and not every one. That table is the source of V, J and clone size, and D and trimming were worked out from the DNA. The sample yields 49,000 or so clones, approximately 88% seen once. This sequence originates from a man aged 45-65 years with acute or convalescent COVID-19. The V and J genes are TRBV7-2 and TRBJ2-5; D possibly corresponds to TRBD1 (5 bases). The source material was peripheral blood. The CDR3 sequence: CASSPVGSGLETQYF. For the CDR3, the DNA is TGTGCCAGCAGCCCGGTGGGTTCAGGGCTAGAGACCCAGTACTTC. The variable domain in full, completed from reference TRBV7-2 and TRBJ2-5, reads GAGVSQSPSNKVTEKGKDVELRCDPISGHTALYWYRQSLGQGLEFLIYFQGNSAPDKSGLPSDRFSAERTGGSVSTLTIQRTQQEDSAVYLCASSPVGSGLETQYFGPGTRLLVL.